Included here is one T cell receptor (beta chain) sequence, with context. A multiplex PCR was run with 60 Vbeta primers and 13 Jbeta primers. TCRdb keeps only in-frame clones here, not all; method: immunoSEQ multiplex PCR. The sample shows more than 95,000 clones, roughly four fifths of them seen only once. This specimen comes from a study of cytomegalovirus exposure and HLA in healthy donors. Trimming took off 4 bases at V and 0 bases at J, with 9 bases between the two ends. Germline V gene lookup returns CDR1 ENHRY and CDR2 SYGVKD. The CDR3 has 15 amino acids. This TCR was recovered from a middle-aged woman in good health and CMV-seronegative. The rearrangement uses TRBV10-3 and TRBJ2-2, with D possibly TRBD2 on 6 matching bases. Sequenced: PBMCs. In DNA form, the CDR3 reads TGTGCCATCAGTGCCCGGGAGCCGAACACCGGGGAGCTGTTTTTT. Translation gives CAISAREPNTGELFF.